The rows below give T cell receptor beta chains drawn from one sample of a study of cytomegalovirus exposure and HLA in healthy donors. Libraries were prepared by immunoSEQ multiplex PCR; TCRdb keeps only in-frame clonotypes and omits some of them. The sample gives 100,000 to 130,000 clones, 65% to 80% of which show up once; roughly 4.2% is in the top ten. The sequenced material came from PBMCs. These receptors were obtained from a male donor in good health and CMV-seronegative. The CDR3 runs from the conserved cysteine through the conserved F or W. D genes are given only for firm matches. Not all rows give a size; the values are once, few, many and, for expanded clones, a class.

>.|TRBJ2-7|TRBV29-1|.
TGCAGCGTTGAAGATGACACCACCTACGAGCAGTACTTC
CSVEDDTTYEQYF
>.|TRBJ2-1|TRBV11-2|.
TGTGCCAGCAGCCTCGAGCGATCGCGTTTCTCCAATGAGCAGTTCTTC
CASSLERSRFSNEQFF
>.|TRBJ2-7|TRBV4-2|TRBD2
TGTGCCAGCAGCCCTCGACTAGCAGGCTCCTACGAGCAGTACTTC
CASSPRLAGSYEQYF
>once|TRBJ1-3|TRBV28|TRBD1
TGTGCCAGCAGTCCACCCGCGGGACAGGGGAACACCATATATTTT
CASSPPAGQGNTIYF
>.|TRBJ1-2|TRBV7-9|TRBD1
TGTGCCAGCAGCCGAACGGGACAGGGTAATCTCTATGGCTACACCTTC
CASSRTGQGNLYGYTF
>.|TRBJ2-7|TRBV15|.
TGTGCCACCAGCAGAGATCGTACCGGGAGCGAGCAGTACTTC
CATSRDRTGSEQYF
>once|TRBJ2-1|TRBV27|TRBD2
TGTGCCAGCAGAGGCGGGAGGGCAGCCTCCGATGAGCAGTTCTTC
CASRGGRAASDEQFF
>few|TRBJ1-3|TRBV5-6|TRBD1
TGTGCCAGCAGCTGGGACAGGGGAAGTGGAAACACCATATATTTT
CASSWDRGSGNTIYF
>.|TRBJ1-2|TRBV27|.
TGTGCCAGCAGCCTAACAGGGCCCGGGGGCTACACCTTC
CASSLTGPGGYTF
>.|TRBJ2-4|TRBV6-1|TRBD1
TGTGCCAGCAGTGTAAACAGGGGTGCCAAAAACATTCAGTACTTC
CASSVNRGAKNIQYF
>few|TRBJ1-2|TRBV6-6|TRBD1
TGTGCCAGCAGTTACTCAGGACAGGCTAACTATGGCTACACCTTC
CASSYSGQANYGYTF
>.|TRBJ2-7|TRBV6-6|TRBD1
TGTGCCAGCAGTTACTCGGGGACAGGGCCGGGCGAGCAGTACTTC
CASSYSGTGPGEQYF
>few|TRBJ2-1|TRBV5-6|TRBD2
TGTGCCAGCAGCTTCGGGAATAGCGGGAGAGTCAATGAGCAGTTCTTC
CASSFGNSGRVNEQFF
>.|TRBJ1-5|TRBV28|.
TGTGCCAGCAGTCCGCCCGGTCAGCCCCAGCATTTT
CASSPPGQPQHF
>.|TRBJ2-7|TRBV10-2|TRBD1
TGCGCCAGCAGGTTGACAGGGGGGGAGCAGTACTTC
CASRLTGGEQYF
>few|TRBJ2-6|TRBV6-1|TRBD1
TGTGCCAGCAGGACAGGGGGCTCTGGGGCCAACGTCCTGACTTTC
CASRTGGSGANVLTF
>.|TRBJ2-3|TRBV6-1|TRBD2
TGTGCCAGCAGTGATCCGGGACTAGTTACGCAGTATTTT
CASSDPGLVTQYF
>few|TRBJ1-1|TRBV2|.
TGTGCCACCGCCGACGGACAGATTAACACTGAAGCTTTCTTT
CATADGQINTEAFF
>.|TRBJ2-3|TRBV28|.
TGTGCCAGCAGTTTAGTGGTCGGTAGCACAGATACGCAGTATTTT
CASSLVVGSTDTQYF
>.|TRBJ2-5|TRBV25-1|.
TGTGCCAGCGTCGTATGGGCAGGATCGAAAGAGACCCAGTACTTC
CASVVWAGSKETQYF
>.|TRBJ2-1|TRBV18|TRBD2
TGTGCCAGCTCACCAGGCCGGTCTAGCGGGATATACAATGAGCAGTTCTTC
CASSPGRSSGIYNEQFF
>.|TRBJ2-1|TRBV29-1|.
TGCAGCGTTGAAGAGTCGAGCAGGGAGCAGTTCTTC
CSVEESSREQFF
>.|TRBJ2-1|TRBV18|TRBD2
TGTGCCAGCTCACCCAAGCGGGAGAGTCGGAATGAGCAGTTCTTC
CASSPKRESRNEQFF
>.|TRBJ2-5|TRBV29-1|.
TGCAGCGTTGAAGAGGAGGCAGACCAGCAAGAGACCCAGTACTTC
CSVEEEADQQETQYF
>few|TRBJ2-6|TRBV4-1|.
TGCGCCAGCAGCCATTCCAGCGCCTCTGGGGCCAACGTCCTGACTTTC
CASSHSSASGANVLTF
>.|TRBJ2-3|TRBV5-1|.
TGCGCCAGCAGCCCGGGGGGCCCAGATACGCAGTATTTT
CASSPGGPDTQYF
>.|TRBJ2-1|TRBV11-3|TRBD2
TGCTTGGGAGGGACGGGGCAAGGGGACAATGAGCAGTTCTTC
CLGGTGQGDNEQFF
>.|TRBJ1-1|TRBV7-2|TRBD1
TGTGCCAGCAGCTCCCGGACAGGGGAGGGTGAAGCTTTCTTT
CASSSRTGEGEAFF
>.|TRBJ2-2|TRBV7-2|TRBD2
TGTGCCAGCAGCTTACTAGCGGCTACCGGGGAGCTGTTTTTT
CASSLLAATGELFF
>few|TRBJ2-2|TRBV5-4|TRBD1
TGTGCCAGCAGCGACAGGGAAAACACCGGGGAGCTGTTTTTT
CASSDRENTGELFF
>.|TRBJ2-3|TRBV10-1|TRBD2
TGCGCCAGCAGTGAGTCGCTAGCGGGTCGAAAAGATACGCAGTATTTT
CASSESLAGRKDTQYF
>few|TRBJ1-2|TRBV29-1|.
TGCAGCGTTGAAGGGAAGGGAGGCACGAGGAGGGATGGCTACACCTTC
CSVEGKGGTRRDGYTF
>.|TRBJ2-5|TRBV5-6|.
TGTGCCAGCAAAAAACAGTCGGAGACCCAGTACTTC
CASKKQSETQYF
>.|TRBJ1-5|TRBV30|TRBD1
TGTGCCTGGAGCACCCGGACAGGACAGCCCCAGCATTTT
CAWSTRTGQPQHF
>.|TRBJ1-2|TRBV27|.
TGTGCCAGCAGTCCACGGGGTGGATGGGGCTATGGCTACACCTTC
CASSPRGGWGYGYTF
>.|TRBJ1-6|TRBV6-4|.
TGTGCCAGCAGTGTCAGCCCCGGGAATTCACCCCTCCACTTT
CASSVSPGNSPLHF
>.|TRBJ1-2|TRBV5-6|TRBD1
TGTGCCAGCAGGGCTCCGGGACAGGGATATCACGGCTACACCTTC
CASRAPGQGYHGYTF
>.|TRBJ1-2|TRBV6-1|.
TGTGCCAGCAGTGAATATGTATGGAGTCTGACAGAGTATGGCTACACCTTC
CASSEYVWSLTEYGYTF
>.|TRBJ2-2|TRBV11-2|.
TGTGCCAGCAGCTTAGTTACAGGGCCCGGGGAGCTGTTTTTT
CASSLVTGPGELFF
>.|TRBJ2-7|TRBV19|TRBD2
TGTGCCAGTAGTATATGGACTAGCGGAGCCTACGAGCAGTACTTC
CASSIWTSGAYEQYF
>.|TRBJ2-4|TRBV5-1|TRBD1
TGCGCCAGCAGCTCTGGGACAGAAGTTGACATTCAGTACTTC
CASSSGTEVDIQYF
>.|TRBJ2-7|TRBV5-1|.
TGCGCCAGCAGCTGGCCCGGGGATAGCGGAACATACGAGCAGTACTTC
CASSWPGDSGTYEQYF
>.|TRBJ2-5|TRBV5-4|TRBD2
TGTGCCAGCAGCTTGGCTAGCGGGAGAGGAGAGACCCAGTACTTC
CASSLASGRGETQYF
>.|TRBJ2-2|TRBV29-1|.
TGCAGCGGGCATAGCGGGAACACCGGGGAGCTGTTTTTT
CSGHSGNTGELFF
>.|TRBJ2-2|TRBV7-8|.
TGTGCCAGCAGCCCGTCGGGGTCGGGGACCGGGGAGCTGTTTTTT
CASSPSGSGTGELFF
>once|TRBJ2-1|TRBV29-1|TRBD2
TGCAGCGGGGAGGCTAGCGGGAGAGGGTCCTACAATGAGCAGTTCTTC
CSGEASGRGSYNEQFF
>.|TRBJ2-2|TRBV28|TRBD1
TGTGCCAGCCTTCCAGGGGACAGCACCGGGGAGCTGTTTTTT
CASLPGDSTGELFF
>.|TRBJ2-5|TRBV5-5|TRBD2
TGTGCCAGCAGCTCGAAAGCGGGAGGGCCCCAAGAGACCCAGTACTTC
CASSSKAGGPQETQYF
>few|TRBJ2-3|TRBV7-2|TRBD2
TGTGCCAGCAGATCCTCCGGGACTAGAGCCCCCACAGATACGCAGTATTTT
CASRSSGTRAPTDTQYF
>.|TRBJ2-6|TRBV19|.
TGTGCCAGTAGTGTACAGGCCTCTGGGGCCAACGTCCTGACTTTC
CASSVQASGANVLTF